The entry below gives a single TCR beta chain sequence along with its context. Germline CDR1 and CDR2: MGHDK and SYGVNS. The V gene end was trimmed by 6 bases and the J gene end by 6 bases; junction bases not matched to a gene: 11. The CDR3 extends over 16 amino acids. The data are from a study of cytomegalovirus exposure and HLA in healthy donors. PCR was performed using 60 Vbeta and 13 Jbeta primers. TCRdb's copy holds only in-frame clones and misses some; the assay was immunoSEQ multiplex PCR. Here the sample spans 90,000 to 120,000 clones, 75% to 85% being singletons. The source is a female donor in good health and CMV-seropositive. The sequenced sample was PBMCs. The chain couples TRBV25-1 to TRBJ2-1, with TRBD2 matching 10 bases. CDR3 amino acids: CASSGLPSGSFNEQFF. The CDR3 region has the DNA TGTGCCAGCAGCGGCCTACCTAGCGGGAGTTTCAATGAGCAGTTCTTC.